These 15 T cell receptor beta chains originate from one sample sequenced in a study of OX40 agonist ivuxolimab in advanced cancers. Produced via immunoSEQ multiplex PCR; TCRdb's table is partial and in-frame only. The table lists about 59,000 clones, roughly 84% of them singletons. The specimen comprised CD4+ or CD8+ T cells sorted from blood, sampled in a trial of the OX40 agonist ivuxolimab. These receptors were obtained from an adult with an advanced solid tumor such as melanoma, head and neck, liver or kidney cancer.

The rearrangement links TRBV4-1 to TRBJ1-1; the D is unclear. The V gene lost 0 bases and the J gene lost 0 bases, with 14 bases spanning the gap. Germline loops: CDR1 MGHRA, CDR2 YSYEKL. This CDR3 has 17 residues. CDR3 sequence (DNA): TGCGCCAGCAGCCAAGATATCTTAGGGCCAATGAACACTGAAGCTTTCTTT. The encoded protein is CASSQDILGPMNTEAFF.

A single count supports this clone. The V gene is TRBV15, the J gene TRBJ2-5; 9 bases fit TRBD2. The germline V gene encodes CDR1 LNHNV and CDR2 YYDKDF (reference sequence). Germline trimming cut 1 base from V and 4 bases from J; bases unmatched to any gene: 10. CDR3 length: 17 residues. The DNA for the CDR3 is TGTGCCACCAGCAGAGGGGATAGCGGGAGAGTTCGAGAGACCCAGTACTTC. Translating it yields CATSRGDSGRVRETQYF.

The chain joins TRBV11-1 to TRBJ2-7, with 7 bases fitting TRBD1. V lost 5 bases to trimming and J lost 0 bases; unmatched junction nucleotides: 7. The CDR3 length is 15 residues. In germline, CDR1 is SGHAT, CDR2 FQDESV (reference sequence). The CDR3 DNA reads TGTGCCAGCAGCATAGTGGGACAGAGCTCCTACGAGCAGTACTTC. Amino acids: CASSIVGQSSYEQYF.

This rearrangement joins TRBV7-2 to TRBJ2-3, with D hard to call. The CDR3 covers 15 residues. Trimming left V 1 base short and J 4 bases short, with 12 bases between. Germline V gives CDR1 SGHTA, CDR2 FQGNSA. CDR3 nucleotide sequence: TGTGCCAGCAGCTTAGGTAGCTACTCCCCAGATACGCAGTATTTT. Its translation: CASSLGSYSPDTQYF.

The chain carries TRBV2 and TRBJ1-1; a possible D gene is TRBD1 (5 bases). The CDR3 is made up of 13 amino acids. Germline V lookup: CDR1 SNHLY, CDR2 FYNNEI. V dropped 5 bases and J dropped 1 base, with 8 bases sitting between them. The CDR3 nucleotides read TGTGCCAGCAGTATTGGGGGGAACACTGAAGCTTTCTTT. Protein: CASSIGGNTEAFF.

This chain uses TRBV4-3 with TRBJ2-5; D is possibly TRBD1 (5 bases). The CDR3 has 14 residues. The germline V gene has CDR1 LGHNA and CDR2 YSLEER. Trimming left V 4 bases short and J 9 bases short, with 18 bases between. CDR3 sequence reads: CASSPSRNRPAQYF. The CDR3 nucleotides read TGCGCCAGCAGCCCCTCTAGGAACAGGCCGGCCCAGTACTTC.

The chain combines TRBV4-1 with TRBJ2-7; D may be TRBD2 (6 bases). Trimming shortened V by 0 bases and J by 0 bases, and 9 bases separated the two germline ends. Germline CDR1 is MGHRA and CDR2 is YSYEKL. The CDR3 covers 15 residues. CDR3 in DNA: TGCGCCAGCAGCCAAGAGGGACTTATCTCCTACGAGCAGTACTTC. Encoded protein: CASSQEGLISYEQYF.

The CDR3 bases are TGTGCCAGCAGCTATGGGACGGTCAATGAGCAGTTCTTC. It yields the protein CASSYGTVNEQFF. V usage is TRBV5-4 and J usage is TRBJ2-1; D might be TRBD1 or TRBD2, each matching 5 bases. CDR3 length: 13 residues. Trimming took off 3 bases at V and 6 bases at J, with 10 bases between the two ends. Germline-derived CDR1 and CDR2 are SGHNT and YYREEE (reference sequence).

The gene calls are TRBV4-1 and TRBJ1-6, with D unclear. Germline lookup yields CDR1 MGHRA and CDR2 YSYEKL. The CDR3 covers 15 residues. The V gene lost 0 bases and the J gene lost 10 bases, with 13 bases spanning the gap. Here the CDR3 DNA reads TGCGCCAGCAGCCAAGATAATAGGTTTGGGTCACCCCTCCACTTT. Its protein is CASSQDNRFGSPLHF.

The chain employs TRBV29-1 and TRBJ1-4; D unresolved. The CDR3 sequence is 12 residues long. V was shortened by 4 bases and J by 5 bases, with 8 bases between the two germline ends. Per germline, CDR1 SQVTM and CDR2 ANQGSEA. The CDR3 sequence: CSVGQLNEKLFF. CDR3 DNA sequence: TGCAGCGTTGGTCAGTTGAATGAAAAACTGTTTTTT.

This clone was picked up a small number of times. The chain uses TRBV5-8 and TRBJ2-5; 10 bases are shared with TRBD2. Germline CDR1 is SGHTS and CDR2 is YDEGEE. The V and J ends lost 0 bases and 1 base, in that order; junction bases with no gene match: 3. This CDR3 has 16 residues. CDR3: CASSLGAGGRQETQYF. For the CDR3, the DNA is TGTGCCAGCAGCTTGGGAGCGGGAGGGCGCCAAGAGACCCAGTACTTC.

This clone was picked up a small number of times. The chain uses TRBV28 and TRBJ1-5, with D hard to call. With 6 bases removed from V and 0 bases from J, the gap between germline ends came to 12 bases. This CDR3 contains 15 residues. In germline, CDR1 is MDHEN, CDR2 SYDVKM. CDR3 nucleotides: TGTGCCAGCAGAATCTACAAGAATAGCAATCAGCCCCAGCATTTT. Protein product: CASRIYKNSNQPQHF.

The chain has TRBV19 and TRBJ1-2; 8 bases are shared with TRBD1. Germline V gives CDR1 LNHDA, CDR2 SQIVND (reference sequence). The CDR3 runs to 16 residues. J was trimmed by 3 bases and V by 4 bases; bases with no gene match: 10. CDR3 coding DNA: TGTGCCAGTAGTACGAATACTCCGGGACAGGACTATGGCTACACCTTC. As protein: CASSTNTPGQDYGYTF.

J is TRBJ2-5 and V is TRBV6-6; no definite D call. CDR3 size: 11 residues. CDR1 and CDR2 (germline): MNHNY, SVGAGI (reference sequence). V lost 3 bases and J 5 bases, leaving 4 bases between the germline ends. This CDR3 reads CASSYEETQYF. The DNA of the CDR3 is TGTGCCAGCAGTTATGAGGAGACCCAGTACTTC.

The chain uses TRBV7-2 and TRBJ2-2, with no clear D. From germline, CDR1 is SGHTA and CDR2 FQGNSA. The CDR3 has 14 amino acids. With 4 bases removed from V and 1 base from J, the gap between germline ends came to 7 bases. CDR3 in DNA: TGTGCCAGCAGCTACCTTATGAACACCGGGGAGCTGTTTTTT. It codes for CASSYLMNTGELFF.